The next 31 T cell receptor beta chains were all read from a single sample in a study of identical twins. MiXCR, applied by TCRdb to the 5' RACE reads, yields one record per CDR3 protein. The table shows approximately 500,000 distinct CDR3 sequences, with roughly 26% occurring only once. The sample was also reused in another study, on T cells expressing NK-cell markers.

The sample taken for sequencing was CD4+ T cells sorted from blood. The source is a woman under 30 in good health.

The sample holds many counts of this clonotype. This chain uses TRBV5-1 with TRBJ2-6; a weak D match, TRBD1 (5 bases). V lost 4 bases and J 0 bases, leaving 11 bases between the germline ends. The CDR3 contains 16 residues. Germline V gene sequence: CDR1 SGHRS, CDR2 YFSETQ. The DNA for the CDR3 is TGCGCCAGCAGCGTACAGGAGCTCTCTGGGGCCAACGTCCTGACTTTC. This sequence encodes CASSVQELSGANVLTF.

The CDR3 loop reads CASSPSRYNEQFF. The CDR3 bases are TGTGCCAGCTCACCCAGTAGGTACAATGAGCAGTTCTTC. V gene TRBV18 combines with J gene TRBJ2-1; D gene uncertain. CDR3 size: 13 residues. Deletions cut 3 bases from V and 4 bases from J, with 7 bases between. Germline lookup yields CDR1 KGHSH and CDR2 LQKENI.

The genes are TRBV3-1 and TRBJ2-7; perhaps TRBD2 as D (6 bases). The CDR3 contains 15 residues. From germline, CDR1 is LGHDT and CDR2 YNNKEL (reference sequence). V lost 5 bases and J lost 1, with 15 bases in between. Here the CDR3 reads CASSYWAGKSYEQYF. CDR3 coding DNA: TGTGCCAGCAGCTATTGGGCGGGGAAATCCTACGAGCAGTACTTC.

This clonotype was detected ten times or more. This chain uses TRBV6-5 with TRBJ1-1; D possibly corresponds to TRBD1 (6 bases). The V end was cut by 4 bases, the J end by 4 bases, with 19 bases between. The V gene's germline CDR1 is MNHEY and CDR2 SVGAGI. This CDR3 is 16 amino acids long. CDR3 DNA: TGTGCCAGCAGTTCTGGGGAGGGGGGGGCGATCACTGAAGCTTTCTTT. Amino acid sequence: CASSSGEGGAITEAFF.

This clonotype was observed a handful of times. The chain carries TRBV12-3 or TRBV12-4 and TRBJ1-2, with D unresolved. This CDR3 is 12 amino acids long. The V and J ends lost 4 bases and 0 bases respectively, with 3 bases between them. CDR3 bases: TGTGCCAGCAGTTACGCTAACTATGGCTACACCTTC. Translating gives CASSYANYGYTF.

The chain uses TRBV11-2 and TRBJ2-1; D gene ambiguous. CDR3 length equals 14 residues. V was clipped by 2 bases and J by 3 bases, with 8 bases between them. CDR1 SGHAT and CDR2 FQNNGV come from the germline V gene. CDR3 protein: CASSLRALYNEQFF. The CDR3 coding sequence is TGTGCCAGCAGCTTACGGGCTCTCTACAATGAGCAGTTCTTC.

The chain employs TRBV20-1 and TRBJ2-5; no definite D call. Germline-derived CDR1 and CDR2 are DFQATT and SNEGSKA (reference sequence). The V end was cut by 3 bases, the J end by 2 bases, with 4 bases between. The CDR3 is made up of 11 amino acids. For the CDR3, the DNA is TGCAGTGCTAGCCGGCAAGAGACCCAGTACTTC. It specifies CSASRQETQYF.

This clonotype has a handful of counts. The V gene is TRBV12-3 or TRBV12-4, the J gene TRBJ1-3, with unresolved D. V was cut by 5 bases and J by 6 bases, with 5 bases left in between. This CDR3 is built from 11 residues. In DNA, the CDR3 is TGTGCCAGCAGTAGGCAAAACACCATATATTTT. It translates to CASSRQNTIYF.

This chain connects TRBV12-3 or TRBV12-4 to TRBJ2-1; D gene ambiguous. The ends were cut back, 1 base at V and 8 bases at J, with 3 bases in the middle. CDR3 length equals 11 residues. The CDR3 DNA reads as TGTGCCAGCAGTTTAGTTTATGAGCAGTTCTTC. Its protein product is CASSLVYEQFF.

The table lists this clonotype with a few counts. The chain employs TRBV15 and TRBJ1-5; no clear D gene. V shed 6 bases and J shed 5 bases, with 11 bases lying between them. Looked up from germline, CDR1 is LNHNV and CDR2 is YYDKDF (reference sequence). The CDR3 totals 13 residues. As DNA, the CDR3 is TGTGCCACCAGAGGACCGCTGGATCAGCCCCAGCATTTT. It translates to CATRGPLDQPQHF.

The rearrangement links TRBV7-8 to TRBJ1-1; tentatively, D is TRBD1 (6 bases). CDR3 length: 14 amino acids. Trimming shortened V by 10 bases and J by 6 bases, and 21 bases separated the two germline ends. Germline lookup yields CDR1 SGHVS and CDR2 FQNEAQ. This CDR3 reads CATGIQGLSAEAFF. In nucleotides, the CDR3 is TGTGCCACAGGCATTCAGGGGTTGAGCGCTGAAGCTTTCTTT.

In this sample, this clonotype turned up a few times. The rearrangement links TRBV7-9 to TRBJ2-7; 8 bases fit TRBD1. The CDR3 extends over 15 amino acids. CDR1 is SEHNR, CDR2 FQNEAQ, per germline (reference sequence). V was pared by 5 bases and J by 6 bases, with 12 bases of the junction left unmatched. The CDR3 protein is CASSPQTGATVEQYF. The CDR3 DNA sequence: TGTGCCAGCAGCCCTCAGACAGGGGCCACGGTCGAGCAGTACTTC.

The chain recombines TRBV11-2 with TRBJ2-2, with 12 bases matching TRBD2. The V and J ends lost 2 bases and 7 bases, in that order; junction bases with no gene match: 2. Germline V gene sequence: CDR1 SGHAT, CDR2 FQNNGV. CDR3 size: 15 residues. CDR3 in amino acids: CASSLILAGGGELFF. The DNA for the CDR3 is TGTGCCAGCAGCTTAATACTAGCGGGAGGCGGGGAGCTGTTTTTT.

This clonotype was observed a few times. V is TRBV9 and J is TRBJ1-2; TRBD1 aligns across 7 bases. CDR3 size: 15 residues. Per germline, CDR1 SGDLS and CDR2 YYNGEE. The V and J ends lost 3 bases and 7 bases, in that order; junction bases with no gene match: 12. Here the CDR3 reads CASSGSHTGEGGYTF. CDR3 in DNA: TGTGCCAGCAGCGGCTCTCATACAGGGGAGGGTGGCTACACCTTC.

The CDR3 DNA sequence: TGCAGTGCTAGAGATCCTCGTGGGTCTTACACTGAAGCTTTCTTT. Encoded protein: CSARDPRGSYTEAFF. This chain links TRBV20-1 with TRBJ1-1; no clear D. This CDR3 has 15 amino acids. The germline V and J ends were trimmed by 0 bases and 3 bases, with 14 bases remaining between them. CDR1 is DFQATT, CDR2 SNEGSKA, per germline (reference sequence).

This chain connects TRBV4-3 to TRBJ2-7; D uncertain. This CDR3 region has 14 residues. Trimming took off 0 bases at V and 6 bases at J, with 12 bases between the two ends. In germline, CDR1 is LGHNA, CDR2 YSLEER. The DNA of the CDR3 is TGCGCCAGCAGCCAAGAGCCGCTACCCTTCGAGCAGTACTTC. It is translated as CASSQEPLPFEQYF.

A few counts support this clonotype. CDR3 sequence: CASSPTVYEQYF. CDR3 coding DNA: TGTGCCAGCAGTCCGACAGTCTACGAGCAGTACTTC. The V call is TRBV2, the J call TRBJ2-7, with D perhaps matching TRBD1 (5 bases). The length of the CDR3 is 12 residues. Germline CDR1 and CDR2: SNHLY and FYNNEI. V lost 5 bases and J lost 3, with 8 bases in between.

The chain joins TRBV20-1 to TRBJ2-1, with a possible D match to TRBD2 (5 bases). Between the trimmed V and J ends, which lost 1 base and 4 bases, there was a span of 17 bases. CDR3 length: 16 amino acids. Germline V gives CDR1 DFQATT, CDR2 SNEGSKA (reference sequence). The CDR3 DNA follows: TGCAGTGCTAGAGTCCCTCTACTAGACTCATACAATGAGCAGTTCTTC. This gives the protein CSARVPLLDSYNEQFF.

In its sample, this clonotype was seen a few times. The junction and the germline gene differ at one end; a read error may be behind it. The chain uses TRBV7-7 and TRBJ2-7, with D hard to call. Germline CDR1 reads SSHAT; CDR2 reads FNYEAQ (reference sequence). The CDR3 spans 14 residues. The CDR3 protein is CASSLDGPWTEQYF. The CDR3 DNA reads as TGTGCTAGCAGCTTGGATGGACCATGGACCGAGCAGTACTTC.

J is TRBJ2-1 and V is TRBV6-1; 9 nucleotides agree with TRBD2. Germline V lookup: CDR1 MNHNS, CDR2 SASEGT. CDR3 size: 15 residues. After removal of 6 bases from V and 6 bases from J, the junction contained 9 bases not matched to a gene. This CDR3 is CASSRGLASFNEQFF. The CDR3 DNA reads TGTGCCAGCAGCCGCGGACTAGCGTCTTTCAATGAGCAGTTCTTC.

This clonotype has just a few counts. This chain connects TRBV30 to TRBJ2-5; D unresolved. In germline, CDR1 is GTSNPN, CDR2 SVGIG (reference sequence). This CDR3 comprises 14 residues. V was cut by 1 base and J by 5 bases, with 14 bases left in between. CDR3 sequence (DNA): TGTGCCTGGAGTGCTTCAAGACCTTCTGAGACCCAGTACTTC. This translates into CAWSASRPSETQYF.

This clonotype was counted a few times. V gene TRBV5-6 combines with J gene TRBJ2-7; D may be TRBD1 (6 bases). This CDR3 has 13 amino acids. With 2 bases removed from V and 1 base from J, the gap between germline ends came to 7 bases. The V gene's germline CDR1 is SGHDT and CDR2 YYEEEE. CDR3 protein: CASSFGQSYEQYF. The CDR3 coding sequence is TGTGCCAGCAGCTTTGGACAGTCCTACGAGCAGTACTTC. The full variable domain, in which reference TRBV5-6 and TRBJ2-7 provide the parts outside the CDR3, is DAGVTQSPTHLIKTRGQQVTLRCSPKSGHDTVSWYQQALGQGPQFIFQYYEEEERQRGNFPDRFSGHQFPNYSSELNVNALLLGDSALYLCASSFGQSYEQYFGPGTRLTVT.

The chain has TRBV5-1 and TRBJ2-1; weak D call: TRBD2 (5 bases). CDR3 length equals 15 residues. Trimming took 4 bases from V and 4 from J, leaving 15 bases between them. Germline CDR1 and CDR2: SGHRS and YFSETQ. CDR3 protein: CASSPLPTGYNEQFF. As DNA, the CDR3 is TGCGCCAGCAGCCCCCTACCGACGGGATACAATGAGCAGTTCTTC.

This sequence joins TRBV9 and TRBJ2-4; 7 bases align to TRBD2. This CDR3 comprises 12 residues. The V and J ends lost 3 bases and 13 bases, in that order; junction bases with no gene match: 7. Germline V CDR1 and CDR2: SGDLS, YYNGEE. The CDR3 DNA follows: TGTGCCAGCAGCGGACCCGGGACTACACAGTACTTC. Residues: CASSGPGTTQYF.

The V gene is TRBV20-1, the J gene TRBJ2-4; 8 bases map to TRBD1. This CDR3 has 13 residues. V lost 5 bases, J lost 7 bases, and 7 bases stayed unmatched. CDR1 is DFQATT, CDR2 SNEGSKA, per germline (reference sequence). CDR3 amino acids: CSAAGTGGNIQYF. DNA for the CDR3: TGCAGTGCTGCCGGGACAGGTGGGAACATTCAGTACTTC.

A few counts support this clonotype. The J gene is TRBJ1-1, the V gene TRBV12-3 or TRBV12-4; the D gene is possibly TRBD1 (6 bases). There are 13 residues in the CDR3. Trimming took off 4 bases at V and 6 bases at J, with 12 bases between the two ends. CDR3 loop: CASSSFRGPEAFF. CDR3 in DNA: TGTGCCAGCAGTTCCTTCAGGGGCCCTGAAGCTTTCTTT.

The V gene is TRBV5-6, the J gene TRBJ1-1; unclear D gene. Trimming left V 1 base short and J 6 bases short, with 7 bases between. CDR3 length: 12 amino acids. From germline, CDR1 is SGHDT and CDR2 YYEEEE. CDR3 amino acids: CASSLQFSEAFF. The CDR3 DNA sequence: TGTGCCAGCAGCTTGCAGTTTTCTGAAGCTTTCTTT.

This clonotype was seen only a few times. V and J are TRBV6-1 and TRBJ1-2, with 11 bases that match TRBD1. In germline, CDR1 is MNHNS, CDR2 SASEGT. Germline trimming cut 6 bases from V and 7 bases from J; bases unmatched to any gene: 10. CDR3 length: 15 amino acids. This CDR3 reads CASRGQGVGVVGYTF. The CDR3, as DNA: TGTGCCAGCAGGGGACAGGGGGTCGGAGTGGTTGGCTACACCTTC.

The chain couples TRBV18 to TRBJ2-7, with 7 bases aligning to TRBD1. Germline CDR1 reads KGHSH; CDR2 reads LQKENI. After removal of 4 bases from V and 2 bases from J, the junction contained 8 bases not matched to a gene. This CDR3 region has 15 residues. The CDR3 nucleotides are TGTGCCAGCTCACACACAGGGGCCCTTACCTACGAGCAGTACTTC. Translation: CASSHTGALTYEQYF.

The V and J genes are TRBV7-7 and TRBJ2-7; D is undetermined. The CDR3 extends over 14 amino acids. Germline CDR1 reads SSHAT; CDR2 reads FNYEAQ (reference sequence). With 5 bases removed from V and 0 bases from J, the gap between germline ends came to 11 bases. The CDR3 here is CASSPTLSSYEQYF. CDR3 DNA sequence: TGTGCCAGCAGCCCCACTCTTTCCTCCTACGAGCAGTACTTC.

This sequence joins TRBV3-1 and TRBJ2-2; TRBD2 matches 14 bases. Losses at the gene ends were 1 base for V and 5 bases for J; bases not matched to a gene: 0. CDR1 LGHDT and CDR2 YNNKEL come from the germline V gene (reference sequence). This CDR3 comprises 16 residues. For the CDR3, the DNA is TGTGCCAGCAGCCAAGGACTAGCGGGGGGGACCGGGGAGCTGTTTTTT. As protein: CASSQGLAGGTGELFF.